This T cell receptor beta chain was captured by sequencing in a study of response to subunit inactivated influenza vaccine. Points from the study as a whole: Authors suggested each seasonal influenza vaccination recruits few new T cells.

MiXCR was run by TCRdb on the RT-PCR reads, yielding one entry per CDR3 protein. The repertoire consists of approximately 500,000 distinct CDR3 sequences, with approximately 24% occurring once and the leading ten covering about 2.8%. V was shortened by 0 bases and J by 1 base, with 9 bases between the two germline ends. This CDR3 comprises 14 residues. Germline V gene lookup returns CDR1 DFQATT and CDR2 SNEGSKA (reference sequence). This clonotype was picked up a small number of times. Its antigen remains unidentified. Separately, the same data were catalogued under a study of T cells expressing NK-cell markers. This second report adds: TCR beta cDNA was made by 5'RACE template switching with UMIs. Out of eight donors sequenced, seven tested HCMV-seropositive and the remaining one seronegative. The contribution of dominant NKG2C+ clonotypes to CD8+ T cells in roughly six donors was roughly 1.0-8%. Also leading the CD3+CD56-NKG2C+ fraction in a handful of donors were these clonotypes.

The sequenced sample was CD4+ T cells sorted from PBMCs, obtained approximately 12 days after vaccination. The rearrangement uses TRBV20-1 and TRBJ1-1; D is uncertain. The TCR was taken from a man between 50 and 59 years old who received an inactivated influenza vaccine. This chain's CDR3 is CSARDPRRNTEAFF. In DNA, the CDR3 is TGCAGTGCTAGAGATCCCCGCAGGAACACTGAAGCTTTCTTT.